The 24 T cell receptor beta chains below all came from one sample that was sequenced in a study of shared T cell receptors in the human thymus. The repertoire was sequenced with immunoSEQ multiplex PCR; TCRdb's copy has only in-frame clones and lacks some. The sample shows about 380,000 clones, around 93% of them seen only once. Sequencing was done on a sample of thymocytes. These receptors came from a human donor.

The DNA for the CDR3 is TGCGCCAGCAGCCAAGACCTTGGACTAGCGGGAAGGCTGTCCTACAATGAGCAGTTCTTC. Translated: CASSQDLGLAGRLSYNEQFF. V is TRBV4-1 and J is TRBJ2-1; 12 bases align to TRBD2. Germline-derived CDR1 and CDR2 are MGHRA and YSYEKL. V lost 0 bases and J lost 1; bases outside the gene matches: 10. The CDR3 has 20 residues.

The chain's CDR3 is CASSYRGGSGREQYF. Here the CDR3 DNA reads TGTGCCAGCAGTTACCGTGGGGGGAGCGGTCGAGAGCAGTACTTC. This chain connects TRBV6-6 to TRBJ2-5; D possibly corresponds to TRBD2 (6 bases). CDR1 is MNHNY and CDR2 is SVGAGI in the germline V gene (reference sequence). The CDR3 is 15 residues long. V was trimmed by 2 bases and J by 11 bases, leaving 21 bases between them.

This chain links TRBV6-4 with TRBJ1-5, with a possible D match to TRBD1 (5 bases). Germline CDR1 reads MRHNA; CDR2 reads SNTAGT. Trimming cost V 0 bases and J 3 bases, with 30 bases left between them. The CDR3 is 22 amino acids. The CDR3 spells CASSDSTAREEVTPIINQPQHF. CDR3 nucleotides: TGTGCCAGCAGTGACTCAACCGCCAGGGAGGAGGTAACACCGATTATCAATCAGCCCCAGCATTTT.

Details on this clone: An end of the junction differs from the germline gene, which may be a read error. This chain links TRBV25-1 with TRBJ1-2; D remains ambiguous. CDR3 length: 12 residues. Germline-derived CDR1 and CDR2 are MGHDK and SYGVNS. The CDR3 nucleotides read TGTGCCAGCAGTGAATACGGTTGGGTTAGTCACTTC. Its translation is CASSEYGWVSHF.

The V and J genes are TRBV28 and TRBJ2-1, with D perhaps TRBD1 or TRBD2 (7 bases each). Trimming shortened V by 6 bases and J by 0 bases, and 18 bases separated the two germline ends. The germline V gene encodes CDR1 MDHEN and CDR2 SYDVKM. The CDR3 runs to 17 residues. The CDR3 DNA is TGTGCCAGCAGGACAGGGATAGCGGGTAGCTCCTACAATGAGCAGTTCTTC. It specifies CASRTGIAGSSYNEQFF.

This clone was recorded once. The rearrangement joins TRBV9 to TRBJ2-5; D uncertain. The CDR3 spans 13 residues. V lost 4 bases and J lost 2, with 9 bases in between. Germline V gives CDR1 SGDLS, CDR2 YYNGEE. CDR3 sequence (DNA): TGTGCCAGCAGCACCCGTCTTCAAGAGACCCAGTACTTC. The encoded protein is CASSTRLQETQYF.

The chain couples TRBV27 to TRBJ1-6; perhaps TRBD1 as D (5 bases). The CDR3 runs to 14 residues. Deletions cut 3 bases from V and 13 bases from J, with 16 bases between. Germline loops: CDR1 MNHEY, CDR2 SMNVEV (reference sequence). DNA of the CDR3: TGTGCCAGCAGTTTGTCGGGACGGCCCAATCCCCTCCACTTT. Protein product: CASSLSGRPNPLHF.

The V call is TRBV30, the J call TRBJ2-7, with 8 bases identical to TRBD2. Germline-derived CDR1 and CDR2 are GTSNPN and SVGIG (reference sequence). Trimming at V came to 0 bases and at J to 5 bases, leaving 9 bases not matched to a gene. This CDR3 is 15 amino acids long. The DNA of the CDR3 is TGTGCCTGGAGTGTACTAGGGACTAGGGAAAACGAGCAGTACTTC. Encoded protein: CAWSVLGTRENEQYF. Based on the CDR3 plus reference TRBV30 and TRBJ2-7, the full variable domain is SQTIHQWPATLVQPVGSPLSLECTVEGTSNPNLYWYRQAAGRGLQLLFYSVGIGQISSEVPQNLSASRPQDRQFILSSKKLLLSDSGFYLCAWSVLGTRENEQYFGPGTRLTVT.

This clone occurred once. The chain employs TRBV19 and TRBJ1-2; 9 bases agree with TRBD1. The CDR3 has 15 residues. V shed 7 bases, J shed 2 bases, and the junction held 8 bases outside the gene matches. The germline CDR1 and CDR2 sequences are LNHDA and SQIVND (reference sequence). CDR3 nucleotide sequence: TGTGCCAGTATGTGTTCTACAGGGGGCAACTATGGCTACACCTTC. This codes for CASMCSTGGNYGYTF.

The V call is TRBV6-5, the J call TRBJ1-1; no firm D call. The CDR3 is made up of 11 amino acids. Trimming took 8 bases from V and 5 from J, leaving 9 bases between them. In germline, CDR1 is MNHEY, CDR2 SVGAGI. CDR3 DNA: TGTGCCAGCCGTGTTGAGACTGAAGCTTTCTTT. Encoded protein: CASRVETEAFF.

This sequence joins TRBV7-3 and TRBJ2-5, with 11 bases fitting TRBD2. The CDR3 extends over 16 amino acids. With V trimmed by 5 bases and J by 3 bases, 8 bases remained unmatched. The V gene's germline CDR1 is SGHTA and CDR2 FQGTGA. CDR3 bases: TGTGCCAGCAGCGAATTAGCGGGAGGGGGAGAAGAGACCCAGTACTTC. Encoded protein: CASSELAGGGEETQYF.

The chain employs TRBV5-1 and TRBJ1-1, with D possibly matching TRBD1 (6 bases). Germline-derived CDR1 and CDR2 are SGHRS and YFSETQ. The V gene lost 4 bases and the J gene lost 5 bases, with 21 bases spanning the gap. The CDR3 consists of 16 residues. The CDR3 here is CASSPIQGRVKTEAFF. The CDR3 nucleotides are TGCGCCAGCAGCCCGATACAGGGCAGGGTAAAAACTGAAGCTTTCTTT.

V gene TRBV7-3 combines with J gene TRBJ2-1; 13 bases agree with TRBD2. CDR3 length equals 15 residues. Trimming removed 5 bases from V and 4 bases from J; junction bases left unmatched: 2. Germline loops: CDR1 SGHTA, CDR2 FQGTGA. The CDR3 DNA reads TGTGCCAGCAGCCCACTAGCGGGAGGGTACAATGAGCAGTTCTTC. Protein product: CASSPLAGGYNEQFF.

This chain connects TRBV6-5 to TRBJ1-1, with D maybe TRBD1 (6 bases). Germline V lookup: CDR1 MNHEY, CDR2 SVGAGI. The CDR3 totals 15 residues. Trimming stripped 6 bases from V and 5 bases from J, with 19 bases between. CDR3 residues: CASSPSNRVETEAFF. The CDR3 nucleotides read TGTGCCAGCAGCCCCTCCAACAGGGTGGAGACTGAAGCTTTCTTT.

The chain couples TRBV5-6 to TRBJ1-1; D uncertain. Trimming left V 0 bases short and J 9 bases short, with 15 bases between. This CDR3 spans 14 amino acids. Germline V CDR1 and CDR2: SGHDT, YYEEEE. The CDR3 sequence: CASSLGEVTVQAFF. CDR3 DNA: TGTGCCAGCAGCTTGGGTGAAGTGACTGTGCAAGCTTTCTTT.

The CDR3: CSVETGREGGYTF. The CDR3 DNA sequence: TGCAGCGTTGAAACAGGGAGGGAGGGAGGCTACACCTTC. This rearrangement joins TRBV29-1 to TRBJ1-2; a weak D match, TRBD1 (6 bases). The CDR3 length is 13 residues. Germline loops: CDR1 SQVTM, CDR2 ANQGSEA. V was trimmed by 2 bases and J by 8 bases, leaving 15 bases between them.

This chain connects TRBV29-1 to TRBJ2-1; no reliable D call. Germline CDR1 is SQVTM and CDR2 is ANQGSEA. V shed 3 bases and J shed 7 bases, with 19 bases lying between them. There are 15 residues in the CDR3. CDR3 coding DNA: TGCAGCGTTGAGGGCGTAAGCCTCCCCGAAAATGAGCAGTTCTTC. As protein: CSVEGVSLPENEQFF.

The chain uses TRBV29-1 and TRBJ1-1, with D unclear. This CDR3 has 8 residues. Germline CDR1 is SQVTM and CDR2 is ANQGSEA. V was cut by 5 bases and J by 8 bases, with 3 bases left in between. Here the CDR3 DNA reads TGCAGCGTTACCGAAGCTTTCTTT. Protein product: CSVTEAFF. The variable domain in full, completed from reference TRBV29-1 and TRBJ1-1, reads SAVISQKPSRDICQRGTSLTIQCQVDSQVTMMFWYRQQPGQSLTLIATANQGSEATYESGFVIDKFPISRPNLTFSTLTVSNMSPEDSSIYLCSVTEAFFGQGTRLTVV.

This clone has only one observation. This chain uses TRBV28 with TRBJ2-7; 8 bases align to TRBD2. V dropped 4 bases and J dropped 4; count of bases not matched to a gene: 6. This CDR3 has 14 residues. Germline CDR1 and CDR2: MDHEN and SYDVKM. CDR3 loop: CASSCQRESYEQYF. The CDR3, as DNA: TGTGCCAGCAGTTGTCAGCGGGAGTCATACGAGCAGTACTTC.

This rearrangement joins TRBV6-8 to TRBJ2-7, with D maybe TRBD1 (5 bases). CDR1 is MNHGY, CDR2 SAAAGT, per germline. The CDR3 has 10 residues. V lost 8 bases, J lost 6 bases, and 8 bases lay in between. This chain's CDR3 is CASPQGEQYF. CDR3 bases: TGTGCCAGCCCCCAGGGCGAGCAGTACTTC.

This chain connects TRBV7-3 to TRBJ2-1; 13 nucleotides agree with TRBD2. CDR3 size: 16 residues. J gave up 8 bases and V 4 bases, and 8 bases lay outside the gene matches. The germline V gene has CDR1 SGHTA and CDR2 FQGTGA. The CDR3 region has the DNA TGTGCCAGCAGCTACGGGACTAGCGGGGATGGGGATGAGCAGTTCTTC. It codes for CASSYGTSGDGDEQFF.

Points on this clone: One end of the junction varies from germline; a read error may be responsible. V is TRBV6-1 and J is TRBJ2-3, with unresolved D. There are 10 residues in the CDR3. Germline V gene sequence: CDR1 MNHNS, CDR2 SASEGT. As DNA, the CDR3 is TGTGCTAGCAAATGGGATACGCAGTATTTT. Amino acid sequence: CASKWDTQYF.

This clone was seen once. The chain couples TRBV19 to TRBJ2-1, with D unclear. Germline CDR1 is LNHDA and CDR2 is SQIVND (reference sequence). The CDR3 loop spans 13 amino acids. Trimming took 6 bases from V and 3 from J, leaving 9 bases between them. The CDR3 nucleotides are TGTGCCAGTAGCATCCTTCTCTACAATGAGCAGTTCTTC. Translation gives CASSILLYNEQFF. The full variable domain, in which reference TRBV19 and TRBJ2-1 provide the parts outside the CDR3, is DGGITQSPKYLFRKEGQNVTLSCEQNLNHDAMYWYRQDPGQGLRLIYYSQIVNDFQKGDIAEGYSVSREKKESFPLTVTSAQKNPTAFYLCASSILLYNEQFFGPGTRLTVL.

The chain is built from TRBV4-2 and TRBJ2-2, with 10 bases aligning to TRBD2. Per germline, CDR1 LGHNA and CDR2 YNFKEQ. The CDR3 has 19 amino acids. V lost 0 bases and J lost 6; bases outside the gene matches: 13. This chain's CDR3 is CASSQESRTSGDSPGELFF. The DNA of the CDR3 is TGTGCCAGCAGCCAAGAATCCCGGACTAGCGGAGATAGCCCCGGGGAGCTGTTTTTT.